These T cell receptor beta chains were read from a single sample in a study of blood T cell repertoires in COVID-19. Data came from immunoSEQ multiplex PCR; TCRdb stores just in-frame clones and leaves some out. The sample has 90,000 to 100,000 clones, roughly 87% seen once. Material for sequencing was peripheral blood. The receptors shown here come from a woman aged 60-70 years with COVID-19, enrolled during active disease. The CDR3 runs from the conserved cysteine through the conserved F or W. A D gene is named only where the DNA matches it firmly. A row's size may be missing; if present it is once, few, many or a size class.

TRBJ2-7 TRBV6-1 - - TGTGCCAGCAGTGAACCAGAGGGACTTCATGAGCAGTACTTC CASSEPEGLHEQYF
TRBJ2-7 TRBV4-1 - few TGCGCCAGCAGCCACCCTGGGGGGAGGCGGGCCTACGAGCAGTACTTC CASSHPGGRRAYEQYF
TRBJ2-2 TRBV5-4 TRBD2 - TGTGCCAGCAGCTTCCCCGGGGGGATAACCACCGGGGAGCTGTTTTTT CASSFPGGITTGELFF
TRBJ2-7 TRBV5-4 TRBD2 - TGTGCCAGCAGGCTACTAGCGGGGGGGCCGGGGGAGCAGTACTTC CASRLLAGGPGEQYF
TRBJ1-4 TRBV9 - - TGTGCCAGCAGCGTAGAAAGAGGCTTAAATGAAAAACTGTTTTTT CASSVERGLNEKLFF
TRBJ1-1 TRBV19 - - TGTGCCAGTAGTATAGACGCTGAAGCTTTCTTT CASSIDAEAFF
TRBJ1-1 TRBV5-4 TRBD1 - TGTGCCAGCAGCTCCCGGACAGGGGCGCGATATGGTGAAGCTTTCTTT CASSSRTGARYGEAFF
TRBJ2-2 TRBV5-6 TRBD2 - TGTGCCAGCAGACAAACTGCCGAGACTAGCAGGAACACCGGGGAGCTGTTTTTT CASRQTAETSRNTGELFF
TRBJ2-1 TRBV28 TRBD1 - TGTGCCAGCAGTCAAGACAGGGCCCGGAGGTTCTTC CASSQDRARRFF
TRBJ1-1 TRBV2 TRBD1 few TGTGCCAGCAGTGAGGAGACAGGGGAGAAGGACACTGAAGCTTTCTTT CASSEETGEKDTEAFF
TRBJ1-2 TRBV29-1 - - TGCAGCGTTGGTGGGGGCGACTATGGCTACACCTTC CSVGGGDYGYTF
TRBJ2-1 TRBV5-1 TRBD2 - TGCGCCAGCAGCTTCGCCCCGGGGGGAAATGAGCAGTTCTTC CASSFAPGGNEQFF
TRBJ2-3 TRBV7-8 - - TGTGCCAGCAGCTTAGGGGGCAAGAACACAGATACGCAGTATTTT CASSLGGKNTDTQYF
TRBJ2-7 TRBV15 - - TGTGCCACCAGCAGAGATTTTCAGGGCGAGCAGTACTTC CATSRDFQGEQYF
TRBJ2-5 TRBV29-1 TRBD1 - TGCAGCATACAGGGGGCGGGGGAGACCCAGTACTTC CSIQGAGETQYF
TRBJ1-2 TRBV5-1 TRBD1 - TGCGCCAGCAGCTTGGGGCAGGGGGCGACGGATGGCTACACCTTC CASSLGQGATDGYTF
TRBJ1-5 TRBV19 TRBD1 - TGTGCCAGTAGCGCCGGACAGGGCAATCAGCCCCAGCATTTT CASSAGQGNQPQHF
TRBJ1-3 TRBV2 TRBD1 few TGTGCCAGCAGTGCGACAGGGGACTCTGGAAACACCATATATTTT CASSATGDSGNTIYF
TRBJ1-5 TRBV7-2 - - TGTGCCAGCAGCGCTACAGGGATAGGGATTCAGCCCCAGCATTTT CASSATGIGIQPQHF
TRBJ2-1 TRBV4-1 - - TGCGCCAGCAGCCACCCCCCAGGGGGGTACGCCTACAATGAGCAGTTCTTC CASSHPPGGYAYNEQFF
TRBJ1-2 TRBV29-1 - - TGCGCGTGCAGGACGGGGGATCCCTATGGCTACACCTTC CACRTGDPYGYTF
TRBJ2-2 TRBV10-3 - - TGTGCCATCAGTGGGAGGCCGGGGGGCGCGAACACCGGGGAGCTGTTTTTT CAISGRPGGANTGELFF
TRBJ2-1 TRBV2 - - TGTGCCAGCAGTATTAGCAATGGCAATGAGCAGTTCTTC CASSISNGNEQFF
TRBJ1-3 TRBV9 - few TGTGCCAGCAGCCCGGACAGACGACCCTCTGGAAACACCATATATTTT CASSPDRRPSGNTIYF
TRBJ1-2 TRBV6-5 TRBD1 - TGTGCCACCCAACAGGGGAATGGCTACACCTTC CATQQGNGYTF